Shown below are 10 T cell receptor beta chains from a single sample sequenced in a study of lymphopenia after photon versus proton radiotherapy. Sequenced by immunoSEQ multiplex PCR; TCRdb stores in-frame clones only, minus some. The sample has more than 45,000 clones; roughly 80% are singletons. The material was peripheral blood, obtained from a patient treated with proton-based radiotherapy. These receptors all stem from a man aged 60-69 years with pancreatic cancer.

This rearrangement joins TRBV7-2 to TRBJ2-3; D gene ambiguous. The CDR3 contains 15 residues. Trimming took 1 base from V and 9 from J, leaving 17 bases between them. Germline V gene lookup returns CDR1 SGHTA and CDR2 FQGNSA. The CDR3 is CASSLVGSNLETQYF. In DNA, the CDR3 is TGTGCCAGCAGCTTAGTTGGATCCAACTTAGAAACGCAGTATTTT.

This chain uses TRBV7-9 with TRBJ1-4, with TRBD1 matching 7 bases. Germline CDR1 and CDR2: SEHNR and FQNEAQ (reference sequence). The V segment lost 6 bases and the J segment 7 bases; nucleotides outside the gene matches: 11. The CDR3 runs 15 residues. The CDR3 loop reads CASSPPGTDFEKLFF. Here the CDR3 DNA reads TGTGCCAGCAGTCCTCCCGGGACAGATTTTGAAAAACTGTTTTTT.

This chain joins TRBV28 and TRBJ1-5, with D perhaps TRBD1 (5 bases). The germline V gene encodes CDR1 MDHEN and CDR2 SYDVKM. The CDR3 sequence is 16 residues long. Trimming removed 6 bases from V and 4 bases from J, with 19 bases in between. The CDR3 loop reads CASRYRQGFANQPQHF. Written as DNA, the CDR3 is TGTGCCAGCAGATACAGGCAGGGTTTCGCGAATCAGCCCCAGCATTTT.

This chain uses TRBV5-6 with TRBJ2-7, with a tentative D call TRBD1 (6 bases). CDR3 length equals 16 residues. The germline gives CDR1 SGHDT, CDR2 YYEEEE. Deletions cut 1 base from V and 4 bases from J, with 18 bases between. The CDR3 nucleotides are TGTGCCAGCAGCTTGCCGTCCGGGACAACTGGTTACGAGCAGTACTTC. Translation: CASSLPSGTTGYEQYF.

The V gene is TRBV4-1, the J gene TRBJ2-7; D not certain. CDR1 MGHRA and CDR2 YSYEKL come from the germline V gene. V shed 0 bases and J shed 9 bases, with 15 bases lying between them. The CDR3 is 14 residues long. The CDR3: CASSQDLSWAGQYF. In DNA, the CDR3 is TGCGCCAGCAGCCAAGATCTCTCTTGGGCAGGGCAGTACTTC.

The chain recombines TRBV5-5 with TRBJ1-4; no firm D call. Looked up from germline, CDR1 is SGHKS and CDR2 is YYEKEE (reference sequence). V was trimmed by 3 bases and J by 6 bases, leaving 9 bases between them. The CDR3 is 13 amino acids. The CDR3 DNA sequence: TGTGCCAGCAGCTCGTGGTCAGATGAAAAACTGTTTTTT. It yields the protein CASSSWSDEKLFF.

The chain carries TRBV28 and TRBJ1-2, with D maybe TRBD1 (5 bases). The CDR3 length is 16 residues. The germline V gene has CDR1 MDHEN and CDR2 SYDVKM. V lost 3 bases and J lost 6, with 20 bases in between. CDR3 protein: CASSLLPPGFPDGYTF. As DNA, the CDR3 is TGTGCCAGCAGTTTGCTTCCCCCAGGGTTCCCAGATGGCTACACCTTC.

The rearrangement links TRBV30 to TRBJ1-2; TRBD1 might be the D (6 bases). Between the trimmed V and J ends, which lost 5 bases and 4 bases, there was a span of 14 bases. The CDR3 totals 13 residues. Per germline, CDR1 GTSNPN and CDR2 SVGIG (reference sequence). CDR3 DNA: TGTGCCTGGGGCCGGGAGGGGGGCTATGGCTACACCTTC. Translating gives CAWGREGGYGYTF.

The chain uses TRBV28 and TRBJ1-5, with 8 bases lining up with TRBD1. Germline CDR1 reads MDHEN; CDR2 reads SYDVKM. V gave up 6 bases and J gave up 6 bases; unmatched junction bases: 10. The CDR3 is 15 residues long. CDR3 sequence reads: CASSSGQGFTQPQHF. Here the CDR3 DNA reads TGTGCCAGCAGCTCCGGACAGGGTTTCACTCAGCCCCAGCATTTT.

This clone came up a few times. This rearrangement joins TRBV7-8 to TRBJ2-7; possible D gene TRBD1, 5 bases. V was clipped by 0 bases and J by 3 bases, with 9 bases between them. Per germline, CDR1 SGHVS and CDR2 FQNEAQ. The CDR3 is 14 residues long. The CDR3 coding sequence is TGTGCCAGCAGCTTAGCGCTCCAGGGCTACGAGCAGTACTTC. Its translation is CASSLALQGYEQYF.